This T cell receptor beta chain appears in the sequencing data of a study of a mutant IDH1 vaccine in newly diagnosed glioma. Study summary: Vaccination began 4-6 weeks post radiotherapy alone, or with temozolomide cycles.

Comment on this clone: Its antigen is unidentified.

As for time point: week 35, safety follow-up. Every single dose of the vaccine, 300 ug of mutant IDH1 20-mer peptide, came with topical imiquimod. Produced via immunoSEQ multiplex PCR; TCRdb's table is partial and in-frame only. This table holds roughly 69,000 clones, around nine tenths found once. The CDR3 consists of 16 residues. Germline V gene sequence: CDR1 MNHEY, CDR2 SVGAGI. The V end lost 2 bases, the J end lost 6 bases, and 17 bases lay between the germline ends. The chain carries TRBV6-5 and TRBJ2-1; perhaps TRBD1 as D (5 bases). Sequencing was performed on PBMCs, taken from a glioma patient whose treatment included an IDH1 peptide vaccine. This TCR derives from a man aged 30 to 39 with glioma. In nucleotides, the CDR3 is TGTGCCAGCAGTTACGGGGCGGCCCGGGTCGGCAATGAGCAGTTCTTC. As protein: CASSYGAARVGNEQFF.